These 15 T cell receptor beta chains were sequenced from one sample in a study of blood T cell repertoires in COVID-19. Libraries were prepared by immunoSEQ multiplex PCR; TCRdb keeps only in-frame clonotypes and omits some of them. This table has some 200,000 clones, 70% to 85% appearing once. Sequencing used PBMCs or T cells enriched from blood (not recorded which). These receptors were obtained from a woman between 50 and 59 years old who had recovered from COVID-19.

This clone occurred a few times. The chain recombines TRBV29-1 with TRBJ2-5, with 7 bases fitting TRBD1. Germline values: CDR1 SQVTM, CDR2 ANQGSEA. CDR3 size: 13 residues. V trimming: 5 bases; J trimming: 5 bases; junction bases outside the gene matches: 8. The CDR3: CSVLKGARETQYF. The CDR3 coding sequence is TGCAGCGTTTTAAAGGGGGCGAGGGAGACCCAGTACTTC.

This chain joins TRBV25-1 and TRBJ2-1; 8 bases line up with TRBD2. Germline CDR1 MGHDK, CDR2 SYGVNS. This CDR3 is 13 amino acids long. V trimming: 7 bases; J trimming: 9 bases; junction bases outside the gene matches: 8. The CDR3 is CASTREGRSEQFF. The CDR3 coding sequence is TGTGCCAGCACCCGGGAGGGCCGAAGTGAGCAGTTCTTC.

The chain uses TRBV19 and TRBJ1-4; D not certain. V was trimmed by 5 bases and J by 8 bases, leaving 24 bases between them. Germline CDR1 is LNHDA and CDR2 is SQIVND (reference sequence). The CDR3 loop spans 17 amino acids. CDR3 loop: CASSSRVFGGNWEKLFF. DNA of the CDR3: TGTGCCAGTAGTTCGCGCGTCTTCGGAGGGAATTGGGAAAAACTGTTTTTT.

The chain combines TRBV27 with TRBJ2-2, with D maybe TRBD2 (6 bases). Deletions cut 6 bases from V and 3 bases from J, with 17 bases between. Germline CDR1 MNHEY, CDR2 SMNVEV (reference sequence). CDR3 length: 16 amino acids. The CDR3: CASSQQAGTYTGELFF. The CDR3 DNA reads TGTGCCAGCAGCCAGCAGGCGGGGACCTACACCGGGGAGCTGTTTTTT.

The rearrangement links TRBV5-1 to TRBJ1-1; D is ambiguous. The V end was cut by 1 base, the J end by 1 base, with 5 bases between. This CDR3 is 13 amino acids long. CDR1 and CDR2 (germline): SGHRS, YFSETQ. For the CDR3, the DNA is TGCGCCAGCAGCTTGAACAGGAACACTGAAGCTTTCTTT. Its translation: CASSLNRNTEAFF.

About this clone itself: It is unclear where the CDR3 begins or ends on the DNA, so no DNA is shown, and the CDR3 is as TCRdb lists it. The chain recombines TRBV24-1 with TRBJ1-2. Germline V lookup: CDR1 KGHDR, CDR2 SFDVKD. The CDR3 spans 13 amino acids, including both terminal residues. The chain's CDR3 is CATSDFRGDGYTF.

V is TRBV5-1 and J is TRBJ1-1; D is ambiguous. The V gene's germline CDR1 is SGHRS and CDR2 YFSETQ. This CDR3 region has 16 residues. The V gene lost 0 bases and the J gene lost 0 bases, with 12 bases spanning the gap. CDR3 bases: TGCGCCAGCAGCTTGGCGGCAGCTAGACTGAACACTGAAGCTTTCTTT. Translating it yields CASSLAAARLNTEAFF.

This clone appeared once. The chain is built from TRBV9 and TRBJ2-3; 7 bases map to TRBD1. The germline V gene has CDR1 SGDLS and CDR2 YYNGEE. The ends lost 4 bases at V and 0 bases at J; junction bases unmatched: 11. This CDR3 is built from 17 residues. The CDR3 nucleotides are TGTGCCAGCAGCCCCAGACAGGGAGCTATAAGCACAGATACGCAGTATTTT. Its translation: CASSPRQGAISTDTQYF.

This clone was counted between two and nine times. This chain links TRBV24-1 with TRBJ2-3, with a weak D call TRBD2 (6 bases). This CDR3 spans 16 amino acids. The germline gives CDR1 KGHDR, CDR2 SFDVKD. V lost 5 bases and J lost 0, with 14 bases in between. CDR3: CATSGLSGASTDTQYF. Written as DNA, the CDR3 is TGTGCCACCAGTGGATTGTCGGGAGCTAGCACAGATACGCAGTATTTT.

This chain links TRBV5-4 with TRBJ2-7; TRBD2 matches at 11 bases. The CDR3 sequence is 16 residues long. CDR1 is SGHNT and CDR2 is YYREEE in the germline V gene (reference sequence). Trimming removed 4 bases from V and 4 bases from J; junction bases left unmatched: 10. The CDR3: CASSISLAGGGYEQYF. The CDR3 nucleotides read TGTGCCAGCAGCATCTCTCTAGCGGGAGGAGGGTACGAGCAGTACTTC.

This sequence joins TRBV7-6 and TRBJ2-3; D not certain. The ends were cut back, 3 bases at V and 0 bases at J, with 7 bases in the middle. In germline, CDR1 is SGHVS, CDR2 FNYEAQ. This CDR3 has 14 amino acids. The CDR3 region has the DNA TGTGCCAGCAGCTTGGTCGCGAGCACAGATACGCAGTATTTT. Its translation is CASSLVASTDTQYF.

This chain joins TRBV28 and TRBJ1-2; no definite D call. The CDR3 sequence is 12 residues long. CDR1 and CDR2 (germline): MDHEN, SYDVKM. V dropped 5 bases and J dropped 6 bases, with 10 bases sitting between them. The DNA for the CDR3 is TGTGCCAGCAGTACCCGGACTGATGGCTACACCTTC. Protein sequence: CASSTRTDGYTF.

The chain employs TRBV9 and TRBJ2-2, with 13 bases lining up with TRBD2. J was trimmed by 7 bases and V by 4 bases; bases with no gene match: 13. The CDR3 totals 18 residues. Germline lookup yields CDR1 SGDLS and CDR2 YYNGEE. This CDR3 is CASSPQSRTSGSGGELFF. DNA for the CDR3: TGTGCCAGCAGCCCCCAATCCAGGACTAGCGGGAGTGGCGGGGAGCTGTTTTTT.

J is TRBJ2-7 and V is TRBV6-5, with a weak D call TRBD1 (6 bases). The CDR3 is 14 residues long. Trimming removed 5 bases at V and 4 bases at J, with 15 bases between. Germline loops: CDR1 MNHEY, CDR2 SVGAGI. CDR3 protein: CASSPGQLPYEQYF. DNA for the CDR3: TGTGCCAGCAGTCCCGGACAGCTTCCATACGAGCAGTACTTC.

This clone was seen a few times. This rearrangement joins TRBV2 to TRBJ2-5; 10 bases are a match to TRBD1. Trimming cost V 8 bases and J 5 bases; bases outside gene matches: 11. The CDR3 contains 15 residues. Per the germline V gene, CDR1 is SNHLY and CDR2 is FYNNEI. The CDR3 DNA sequence: TGTGCCAGCCGTTGGACAGGGGGTGACTTGGAGACCCAGTACTTC. Amino acids: CASRWTGGDLETQYF. Full variable domain (missing parts from reference TRBV2 and TRBJ2-5): EPEVTQTPSHQVTQMGQEVILRCVPISNHLYFYWYRQILGQKVEFLVSFYNNEISEKSEIFDDQFSVERPDGSNFTLKIRSTKLEDSAMYFCASRWTGGDLETQYFGPGTRLLVL.